These 14 T cell receptor beta chains were all obtained from the same sample, sequenced in a study of blood T cell repertoires in COVID-19. Data came from immunoSEQ multiplex PCR; TCRdb stores just in-frame clones and leaves some out. The data show 130,000 to 150,000 clones, with about 87% seen just once and roughly 4% held by the top ten. The sequencing sample was made of peripheral blood. The receptors were sampled from a woman aged 40 to 55 with acute or convalescent COVID-19.

J is TRBJ2-7 and V is TRBV11-1, with 10 bases matching TRBD2. The V and J ends lost 0 bases and 5 bases, in that order; junction bases with no gene match: 10. This CDR3 region has 17 residues. Per germline, CDR1 SGHAT and CDR2 FQDESV (reference sequence). The CDR3: CASSLAREREGRDEQYF. The CDR3, as DNA: TGTGCCAGCAGCTTAGCAAGGGAGCGGGAGGGACGGGACGAGCAGTACTTC.

V is TRBV6-5 and J is TRBJ1-2; 8 nucleotides align to TRBD1. With 6 bases clipped from V and 7 bases from J, the junction kept 7 bases outside the gene matches. Germline CDR1 reads MNHEY; CDR2 reads SVGAGI. The CDR3 sequence is 13 residues long. CDR3 in DNA: TGTGCCAGCAGGAGAACAGGGGGTAGTGGCTACACCTTC. Its protein product is CASRRTGGSGYTF.

This chain uses TRBV10-3 with TRBJ1-6; D possibly corresponds to TRBD1 (6 bases). The CDR3 has 13 residues. In germline, CDR1 is ENHRY, CDR2 SYGVKD. V lost 6 bases and J lost 7, with 10 bases in between. CDR3 in DNA: TGTGCCATCAGAGACGACAGGAATTCACCCCTCCACTTT. Its protein is CAIRDDRNSPLHF.

The chain couples TRBV4-1 to TRBJ2-7; D remains unclear. CDR1 and CDR2 (germline): MGHRA, YSYEKL. Between the trimmed V and J ends, which lost 1 base and 3 bases, there was a span of 13 bases. The CDR3 contains 15 residues. The CDR3 here is CASSQAPSERYEQYF. Here the CDR3 DNA reads TGCGCCAGCAGCCAAGCCCCCTCTGAGCGCTACGAGCAGTACTTC.

The chain employs TRBV4-3 and TRBJ2-7, with TRBD2 identical over 8 bases. V gave up 1 base and J gave up 0 bases; unmatched junction bases: 14. The germline gives CDR1 LGHNA, CDR2 YSLEER. CDR3 size: 19 residues. The CDR3 region is CASSQGQGASGYLSYEQYF. CDR3 sequence (DNA): TGCGCCAGCAGCCAAGGGCAAGGGGCTAGCGGGTACCTCTCCTACGAGCAGTACTTC.

This clone was counted a few times. V usage is TRBV28 and J usage is TRBJ1-2; the D is unclear. V was trimmed by 11 bases and J by 1 base, leaving 8 bases between them. Germline V gene lookup returns CDR1 MDHEN and CDR2 SYDVKM. The CDR3 has 11 residues. The CDR3 loop reads CAAGFNYGYTF. The DNA of the CDR3 is TGTGCCGCGGGATTTAACTATGGCTACACCTTC.

The V call is TRBV12-5, the J call TRBJ1-4, with 8 nucleotides matching TRBD1. Germline V gene sequence: CDR1 LGHNT, CDR2 FRNRAP. V dropped 2 bases and J dropped 8; count of bases not matched to a gene: 10. The CDR3 runs 16 residues. The CDR3 DNA is TGTGCTAGTGGTTTGAATCCAGGACAGGGAACGGAAAAACTGTTTTTT. Its protein is CASGLNPGQGTEKLFF.

This clone was seen only once. The chain employs TRBV7-8 and TRBJ1-5; D possibly corresponds to TRBD1 (5 bases). Trimming took off 0 bases at V and 4 bases at J, with 13 bases between the two ends. The CDR3 runs to 16 residues. Germline V CDR1 and CDR2: SGHVS, FQNEAQ. CDR3 nucleotide sequence: TGTGCCAGCAGCTTAGCGGGGGGAGGCGCAAATCAGCCCCAGCATTTT. Amino acids: CASSLAGGGANQPQHF.

This clone was observed once. The chain links TRBV12-1 to TRBJ2-2; whether TRBD2, the table's D call, matches the DNA was not checked. TRBV12-1 is tagged as a pseudogene. This CDR3 has 15 amino acids. CDR3 region: CASSFDLAGSGELFF. CDR3 DNA: TGTGCCAGCAGCTTTGATCTAGCGGGAAGCGGGGAGCTGTTTTTT.

The chain recombines TRBV9 with TRBJ2-5, with TRBD1 identical over 8 bases. The germline CDR1 and CDR2 sequences are SGDLS and YYNGEE. V lost 0 bases to trimming and J lost 3 bases; unmatched junction nucleotides: 7. The CDR3 extends over 16 amino acids. The CDR3 is CASSVAPDRVKETQYF. CDR3 DNA sequence: TGTGCCAGCAGCGTAGCACCGGACAGGGTTAAAGAGACCCAGTACTTC.

Here the CDR3 DNA reads TGTGCCAGCAGCCGCCCGACAGAGGACAATGAGCAGTTCTTC. It yields the protein CASSRPTEDNEQFF. V gene TRBV4-2 combines with J gene TRBJ2-1, with D maybe TRBD1 (5 bases). V lost 4 bases and J lost 5, with 12 bases in between. Germline CDR1 is LGHNA and CDR2 is YNFKEQ. The CDR3 spans 14 residues.

This clone was counted a few times. The chain recombines TRBV19 with TRBJ2-1; TRBD2 aligns across 7 bases. The CDR3 contains 14 residues. V dropped 7 bases and J dropped 2; count of bases not matched to a gene: 5. Per germline, CDR1 LNHDA and CDR2 SQIVND (reference sequence). DNA of the CDR3: TGTGCCAGTAAGCGGGACCTGACCTACAATGAGCAGTTCTTC. Its protein is CASKRDLTYNEQFF.

The genes are TRBV25-1 and TRBJ1-1; D is unclear. Trimming stripped 3 bases from V and 1 base from J, with 18 bases between. CDR1 is MGHDK, CDR2 SYGVNS, per germline. The CDR3 length is 17 residues. The CDR3 protein is CASSDKANHPKNTEAFF. CDR3 DNA: TGTGCCAGCAGTGACAAAGCCAACCACCCAAAGAACACTGAAGCTTTCTTT. The full variable domain, in which reference TRBV25-1 and TRBJ1-1 provide the parts outside the CDR3, is EADIYQTPRYLVIGTGKKITLECSQTMGHDKMYWYQQDPGMELHLIHYSYGVNSTEKGDLSSESTVSRIRTEHFPLTLESARPSHTSQYLCASSDKANHPKNTEAFFGQGTRLTVV.

The chain carries TRBV5-1 and TRBJ1-1; possible D gene TRBD1, 5 bases. Germline CDR1 reads SGHRS; CDR2 reads YFSETQ. Trimming removed 8 bases at V and 5 bases at J, with 16 bases between. This CDR3 comprises 13 residues. DNA of the CDR3: TGCGCCAGTAGCCCGGGGGGAGGGACTGAAGCTTTCTTT. It translates to CASSPGGGTEAFF.